In this sample, the clone carrying this TCR beta chain turned up many times. Its target is unknown. This entry belongs to a study of identical twins. The CDR3 has 13 amino acids. Trimming cost V 4 bases and J 8 bases, with 15 bases left between them. From germline, CDR1 is SQVTM and CDR2 ANQGSEA. Study observations and caveats: Models predicted too little out-of-frame TCR alpha sharing in monozygotic twins.

TCRdb recomputed calls from the 5' RACE reads with MiXCR, one row per CDR3 protein. The sample carries 1.5 million to 2 million distinct CDR3 sequences, roughly 35% recorded once. This clonotype originated in a newborn girl in good health. The V and J genes are TRBV29-1 and TRBJ2-1, with D possibly being TRBD2 (5 bases). What was sequenced was cord blood. In nucleotides, the CDR3 is TGCAGCGTTGGACTATTGGGGTCCTATGAGCAGTTCTTC. Translation: CSVGLLGSYEQFF.